A selection of T cell receptor beta chains follows, all from one sample in a study of TIL therapy for anti-PD-1-resistant metastatic lung cancer. TCRdb's table, derived via immunoSEQ multiplex PCR, lists solely in-frame clones and lacks some. The table lists roughly 54,000 clones, 80% to 90% of them singletons. The sequencing used blood, collected at baseline. The receptors shown here come from a person between 30 and 80 years old with non-small cell lung cancer. CDR3s include the opening cysteine and the closing phenylalanine or tryptophan. Size tells how often a clone was seen (once, few, many) or the class of an expanded clone, and some rows leave it out.

j_call,v_call,clone_size,cdr3_aa
TRBJ2-7,TRBV7-8,NA,CASTMGRFTYEQYF
TRBJ1-3,TRBV28,NA,CASSSRTVSGNTIYF
TRBJ2-5,TRBV28,NA,CASSLGIQETQYF
TRBJ2-2,TRBV11-3,few,CASSLGRSYTGELFF
TRBJ2-7,TRBV19,NA,CASSPLGSPSSYEQYF
TRBJ1-2,TRBV28,NA,CASSPPARGKGYTF
TRBJ1-3,TRBV6-1,NA,CASSEYLQGRISGNTIYF
TRBJ2-7,TRBV4-1,NA,CASSQDYSTYEQYF
TRBJ2-7,TRBV3-1/TRBV3-2,NA,CASSQDGGLTYEQYF
TRBJ2-1,TRBV19,NA,CASSIGSGEQGAPYNEQFF
TRBJ1-3,TRBV28,NA,CATEGGVRSGNTIYF
TRBJ2-7,TRBV4-2,NA,CASSQELAGGYYEQYF
TRBJ1-1,TRBV6-5,NA,CASSYSRVNTEAFF
TRBJ2-1,TRBV27,NA,CASSLGPPRGHPYEQFF
TRBJ2-7,TRBV27,NA,CASSSRQDSTYEQYF
TRBJ2-3,TRBV10-1,NA,CASSESRAGAGDTQYF
TRBJ2-3,TRBV5-1,few,CATKWGPSTDTQYF
TRBJ1-3,TRBV19,few,CASSTGQGGNTIYF
TRBJ2-7,TRBV18,NA,CASSPPQGSYEQYF
TRBJ2-7,TRBV4-1,NA,CASSQDSGTGPGEQYF
TRBJ2-3,TRBV18,NA,CASSPPSTDTQYF
TRBJ2-7,TRBV27,NA,CASSDGTGLKGYEQYF
TRBJ1-1,TRBV5-1,NA,CASSLEVGGPEAFF
TRBJ2-1,TRBV19,NA,CASTPRTSGSSEQFF
TRBJ2-7,TRBV5-1,NA,CASRYDGTATYEQYF
TRBJ1-5,TRBV19,NA,CASSDWTARPQPQHF
TRBJ1-2,TRBV5-1,NA,CASSLSVAYGYTF
TRBJ1-1,TRBV5-6,NA,CASSYRNRGTEAFF
TRBJ1-1,TRBV27,once,CASRYTEAFF
TRBJ2-1,TRBV5-1,NA,CASSLRASGGAEQFF
TRBJ2-3,TRBV19,NA,CASSVTGDTQYF
TRBJ2-1,TRBV5-1,NA,CASSLRNEQFF
TRBJ2-7,TRBV30,NA,CAWRGTGNYEQYF
TRBJ2-7,TRBV4-1,NA,CASSQDPGAGEQYF
TRBJ1-4,TRBV30,NA,CAWSLQGSATNEKLFF
TRBJ2-7,TRBV30,NA,CAWSADRGYEQYF
TRBJ2-5,TRBV12-3/TRBV12-4,once,CASSRQETQYF
TRBJ2-1,TRBV30,NA,CAWNRLNEQFF
TRBJ1-6,TRBV6-5,once,CASSYSRGRSPLHF
TRBJ2-7,TRBV5-6,NA,CASSETTGIYEQYF